This T cell receptor beta chain stems from a study of T cell repertoires in cytomegalovirus infection. This clonotype was seen repeatedly, ten times or more. The germline V gene encodes CDR1 SEHNR and CDR2 FQNEAQ (reference sequence). The CDR3 is 17 residues long. V shed 5 bases, J shed 6 bases, and the junction held 12 bases outside the gene matches. Each CDR3 protein is one row after TCRdb ran MiXCR on the reads. The sample gives about 140,000 distinct CDR3 sequences, approximately 5.9% of which show up once; about 20% is in the top ten. The sample comprised PBMCs. The chain joins TRBV7-9 to TRBJ2-3, with 12 bases lining up with TRBD2. The sequence was obtained from a human donor in good health (CMV status not recorded). Some clones in this sample may be carry-over from other donors' samples. DNA for the CDR3: TGTGCCAGCAGCCCCAAGAGACTAGCGGGGGCCGGGGATACGCAGTATTTT. This codes for CASSPKRLAGAGDTQYF.